One sample yielded the 3 T cell receptor beta chains listed below, sequenced in a study of T cell repertoires in cytomegalovirus infection. Antigens for these TCRs are unknown. TCRdb recomputed calls from the reads with MiXCR, one row per CDR3 protein. The sample comprises around 900,000 distinct CDR3 sequences, approximately 30% of which are singletons, and over 10% rests with the top ten. The sample here was cultured CD8+ T cells from PBMCs, taken from culture after CMV antigen stimulation. The receptors come from a human donor in good health (CMV status not recorded). Some clones in this sample may be carry-over from other donors' samples.

This clonotype has just a few counts. The chain carries TRBV6-5 and TRBJ2-7; D tentatively reads TRBD1 or TRBD2 (5 bases each). Trimming removed 4 bases from V and 5 bases from J, with 18 bases in between. The CDR3 contains 15 residues. Germline V gene lookup returns CDR1 MNHEY and CDR2 SVGAGI. The CDR3 coding sequence is TGTGCCAGCAGTTTTGTGGGGGATTCGACTAACGAGCAGTACTTC. Translation gives CASSFVGDSTNEQYF.

The gene calls are TRBV4-1 and TRBJ2-2, with TRBD1 matching 10 bases. Germline V gives CDR1 MGHRA, CDR2 YSYEKL. The V and J ends lost 5 bases and 4 bases, in that order; junction bases with no gene match: 4. This CDR3 contains 15 residues. In nucleotides, the CDR3 is TGCGCCAGCAGCAGACAGGGGGCGAGCACCGGGGAGCTGTTTTTT. Translation gives CASSRQGASTGELFF.

The chain is built from TRBV29-1 and TRBJ2-1, with D uncertain. The CDR3 totals 16 residues. Trimming shortened V by 0 bases and J by 0 bases, and 12 bases separated the two germline ends. Germline loops: CDR1 SQVTM, CDR2 ANQGSEA. CDR3 in amino acids: CSVEDRASLSYNEQFF. The CDR3 DNA sequence: TGCAGCGTTGAAGATAGGGCTAGTCTCTCCTACAATGAGCAGTTCTTC.